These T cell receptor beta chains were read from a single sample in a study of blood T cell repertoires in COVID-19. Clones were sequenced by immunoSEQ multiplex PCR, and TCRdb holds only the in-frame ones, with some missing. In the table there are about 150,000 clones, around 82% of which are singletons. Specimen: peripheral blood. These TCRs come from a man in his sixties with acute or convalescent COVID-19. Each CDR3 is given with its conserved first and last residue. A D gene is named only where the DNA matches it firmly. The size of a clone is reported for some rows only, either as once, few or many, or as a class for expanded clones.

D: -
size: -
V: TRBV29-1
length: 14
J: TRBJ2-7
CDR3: CSATNSLAPYEQYF
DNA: TGCAGCGCTACTAACTCATTAGCCCCATACGAGCAGTACTTC

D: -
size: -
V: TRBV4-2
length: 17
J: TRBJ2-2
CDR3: CASSQDRGLPNTGELFF
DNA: TGTGCCAGCAGCCAAGATAGGGGACTCCCGAACACCGGGGAGCTGTTTTTT

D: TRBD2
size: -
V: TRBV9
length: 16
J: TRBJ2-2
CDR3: CASSPLTGGHTGELFF
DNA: TGTGCCAGCAGCCCCTTAACGGGAGGGCACACCGGGGAGCTGTTTTTT

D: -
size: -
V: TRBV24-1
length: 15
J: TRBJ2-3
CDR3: CATSDPTGEEDTQYF
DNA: TGTGCCACCAGTGATCCAACAGGGGAGGAAGATACGCAGTATTTT

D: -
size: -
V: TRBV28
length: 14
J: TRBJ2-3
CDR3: CASSVDRNTDTQYF
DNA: TGTGCCAGCAGTGTCGACAGGAACACAGATACGCAGTATTTT

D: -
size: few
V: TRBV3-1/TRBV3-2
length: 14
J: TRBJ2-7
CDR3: CASSQQVGSYEQYF
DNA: TGTGCCAGCAGCCAGCAGGTTGGCTCCTACGAGCAGTACTTC

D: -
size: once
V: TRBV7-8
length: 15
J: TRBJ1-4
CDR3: CASSPGQGPNEKLFF
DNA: TGTGCCAGCAGCCCTGGACAAGGGCCTAATGAAAAACTGTTTTTT

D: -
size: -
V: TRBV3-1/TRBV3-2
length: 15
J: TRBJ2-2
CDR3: CASTKEGGITGELFF
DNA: TGTGCCAGCACTAAAGAGGGCGGAATCACCGGGGAGCTGTTTTTT

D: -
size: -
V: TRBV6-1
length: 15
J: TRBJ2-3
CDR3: CASSELRSPTGTQYF
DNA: TGTGCCAGCAGTGAATTGAGGTCACCCACAGGTACGCAGTATTTT

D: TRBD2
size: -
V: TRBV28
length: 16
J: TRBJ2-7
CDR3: CASSLSGGGRPHEQYF
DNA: TGTGCCAGCAGTTTATCGGGGGGCGGGAGGCCCCACGAGCAGTACTTC

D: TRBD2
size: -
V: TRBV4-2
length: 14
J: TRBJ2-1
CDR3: CASSPDLGGNEQFF
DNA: TGTGCCAGCAGCCCAGACTTGGGGGGGAATGAGCAGTTCTTC

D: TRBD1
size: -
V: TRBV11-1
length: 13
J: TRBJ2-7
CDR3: CASRRTGGYEQYF
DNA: TGTGCCAGCAGGAGGACAGGAGGCTACGAGCAGTACTTC

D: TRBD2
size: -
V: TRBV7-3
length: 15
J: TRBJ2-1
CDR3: CASSLSSGNHNEQFF
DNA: TGTGCCAGCAGCTTATCTAGCGGGAACCACAATGAGCAGTTCTTC

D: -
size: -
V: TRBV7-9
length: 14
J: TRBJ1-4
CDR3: CASSLGQSNEKLFF
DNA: TGTGCCAGCAGCTTAGGACAGTCCAATGAAAAACTGTTTTTT

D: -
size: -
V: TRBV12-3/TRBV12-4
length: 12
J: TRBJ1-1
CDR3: CASGLGLSEAFF
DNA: TGTGCCAGCGGCCTCGGACTGTCTGAAGCTTTCTTT